Presented here are 27 T cell receptor beta chains from one specimen sequenced in a study of blood T cell repertoires in COVID-19. The data were produced by immunoSEQ multiplex PCR, yet TCRdb's version contains in-frame clones alone and is incomplete. Of 75,000 to 90,000 clones listed, 86% are singletons. The sequenced sample consisted of peripheral blood. Receptor source: a man aged 50 to 60 with active COVID-19.

This chain links TRBV5-1 with TRBJ2-7; 9 nucleotides match TRBD2. With 3 bases clipped from V and 5 bases from J, the junction kept 15 bases outside the gene matches. Looked up from germline, CDR1 is SGHRS and CDR2 is YFSETQ. The CDR3 is 17 amino acids. CDR3 in DNA: TGCGCCAGCAGCTCCAGGACCTTGGCGGGAGGGAACAACGAGCAGTACTTC. Encoded protein: CASSSRTLAGGNNEQYF.

In regard to this clone: The junction does not match germline at one end; this may be a read error. The chain couples TRBV3-1 (or the pseudogene TRBV3-2) to TRBJ1-5; 7 bases align to TRBD1. The V gene's germline CDR1 is LGHDT and CDR2 YNNKEL (reference sequence). The length of the CDR3 is 15 residues. CDR3 sequence reads: CASSKEGDRSSPQHF. In DNA, the CDR3 is TGTGCCAGCAGCAAAGAGGGGGACAGATCATCGCCCCAGCATTTT.

J is TRBJ2-6 and V is TRBV7-2, with TRBD1 as a possible D gene (5 bases). The CDR3 spans 15 residues. Trimming shortened V by 10 bases and J by 2 bases, and 15 bases separated the two germline ends. The V gene's germline CDR1 is SGHTA and CDR2 FQGNSA. CDR3 sequence reads: CATDSELPGANVLTF. In DNA, the CDR3 is TGTGCCACCGACAGTGAATTACCTGGGGCCAACGTCCTGACTTTC.

This CDR3 reads CSASRQGNQPQHF. CDR3 sequence (DNA): TGCAGTGCTAGTCGTCAGGGAAATCAGCCCCAGCATTTT. The chain joins TRBV20-1 to TRBJ1-5; tentatively, D is TRBD1 (5 bases). V lost 3 bases and J 4 bases, leaving 10 bases between the germline ends. The CDR3 is made up of 13 amino acids. Looked up from germline, CDR1 is DFQATT and CDR2 is SNEGSKA (reference sequence).

The CDR3 loop reads CASSPNPGGYNEQFF. CDR3 in DNA: TGTGCCAGCAGCCCTAACCCCGGGGGCTACAATGAGCAGTTCTTC. The chain is built from TRBV7-3 and TRBJ2-1; weak D call: TRBD2 (6 bases). V was cut by 5 bases and J by 3 bases, with 14 bases left in between. Looked up from germline, CDR1 is SGHTA and CDR2 is FQGTGA. The CDR3 runs 15 residues.

The chain combines TRBV28 with TRBJ1-5, with a weak D call TRBD1 (5 bases). Per germline, CDR1 MDHEN and CDR2 SYDVKM. The CDR3 is 14 residues long. Trimming shortened V by 7 bases and J by 7 bases, and 17 bases separated the two germline ends. The chain's CDR3 is CASTLGEQRQPQHF. CDR3 nucleotide sequence: TGTGCCAGCACCTTAGGGGAACAACGCCAGCCCCAGCATTTT.

The V gene is TRBV6-6, the J gene TRBJ1-1, with 7 nucleotides matching TRBD1. V was clipped by 7 bases and J by 5 bases; unmatched bases: 7. The length of the CDR3 is 13 residues. Germline CDR1 is MNHNY and CDR2 is SVGAGI (reference sequence). The CDR3 DNA follows: TGTGCCAGCAACGACAGGGCGGGGACTGAAGCTTTCTTT. This gives the protein CASNDRAGTEAFF.

CDR3: CASSVEQGAATGELFF. The CDR3 coding sequence is TGCGCCAGCAGCGTCGAACAGGGGGCGGCCACCGGGGAGCTGTTTTTT. This chain joins TRBV5-1 and TRBJ2-2, with 9 bases lining up with TRBD1. The CDR3 length is 16 residues. Trimming took 4 bases from V and 4 from J; bases not matched to a gene: 8. CDR1 SGHRS and CDR2 YFSETQ come from the germline V gene.

The chain joins TRBV28 to TRBJ2-1, with 7 bases identical to TRBD2. The CDR3 sequence is 15 residues long. The ends lost 1 base at V and 8 bases at J; junction bases unmatched: 8. In germline, CDR1 is MDHEN, CDR2 SYDVKM. The CDR3 coding sequence is TGTGCCAGCAGTTTATACGGGAGGCCCAATTATGAGCAGTTCTTC. This sequence encodes CASSLYGRPNYEQFF.

The chain has TRBV5-1 and TRBJ2-7; D is unresolved. Trimming stripped 0 bases from V and 5 bases from J, with 9 bases between. CDR1 SGHRS and CDR2 YFSETQ come from the germline V gene. The CDR3 has 13 residues. The CDR3 DNA is TGCGCCAGCAGCTTGGGGCCCGAGGACGAGCAGTACTTC. Protein: CASSLGPEDEQYF.

This chain uses TRBV27 with TRBJ1-4; D is uncertain. The CDR3 runs 12 residues. Trimming cost V 6 bases and J 5 bases, with 7 bases left between them. Germline CDR1 MNHEY, CDR2 SMNVEV (reference sequence). CDR3 protein: CASSAPNEKLFF. CDR3 DNA sequence: TGTGCCAGCAGCGCGCCCAATGAAAAACTGTTTTTT. The variable domain in full, with the rest retrieved from reference TRBV27 and TRBJ1-4, is EAQVTQNPRYLITVTGKKLTVTCSQNMNHEYMSWYRQDPGLGLRQIYYSMNVEVTDKGDVPEGYKVSRKEKRNFPLILESPSPNQTSLYFCASSAPNEKLFFGSGTQLSVL.

This clone came up a few times. An end of the junction differs from the germline gene, which may be a read error. The V and J genes are TRBV27 and TRBJ2-7; TRBD2 aligns across 8 bases. The CDR3 covers 17 residues. Germline CDR1 MNHEY, CDR2 SMNVEV (reference sequence). CDR3 DNA sequence: TGTGCCAGCAGTGTATCGGCTACTAGCGGCCTCCTCGGTGAGCAGTACTTC. Encoded protein: CASSVSATSGLLGEQYF.

The chain couples TRBV15 to TRBJ2-7, with 10 bases identical to TRBD1. CDR3 size: 16 residues. V lost 5 bases, J lost 3 bases, and 10 bases stayed unmatched. Germline V gene data show CDR1 as LNHNV and CDR2 as YYDKDF (reference sequence). CDR3 nucleotide sequence: TGTGCCACCAGCTGGACCGGGACAGGGGAGGACTACGAGCAGTACTTC. This encodes CATSWTGTGEDYEQYF. The full variable domain, with the rest looked up from reference TRBV15 and TRBJ2-7, is DAMVIQNPRYQVTQFGKPVTLSCSQTLNHNVMYWYQQKSSQAPKLLFHYYDKDFNNEADTPDNFQSRRPNTSFCFLDIRSPGLGDTAMYLCATSWTGTGEDYEQYFGPGTRLTVT.

The chain has TRBV5-5 and TRBJ2-7; a possible D gene is TRBD2 (5 bases). CDR3 length: 13 amino acids. The germline gives CDR1 SGHKS, CDR2 YYEKEE (reference sequence). Trimming cost V 4 bases and J 4 bases, with 12 bases left between them. DNA of the CDR3: TGTGCCAGCAGCCCAACGCGGGTTTACGAGCAGTACTTC. Protein: CASSPTRVYEQYF.

This clone was recorded a few times. The chain carries TRBV4-1 and TRBJ1-2; maybe TRBD1 (6 bases). The germline V gene encodes CDR1 MGHRA and CDR2 YSYEKL. With 0 bases removed from V and 6 bases from J, the gap between germline ends came to 20 bases. The CDR3 spans 17 residues. The CDR3: CASSQDVRVRQADGYTF. CDR3 coding DNA: TGCGCCAGCAGCCAAGATGTTCGCGTGCGACAGGCGGATGGCTACACCTTC.

This chain joins TRBV19 and TRBJ2-2, with TRBD1 matching over 8 bases. Germline assignment: CDR1 LNHDA and CDR2 SQIVND (reference sequence). J gave up 0 bases and V 5 bases, and 8 bases lay outside the gene matches. CDR3 length: 17 residues. Here the CDR3 reads CASSPGTGQANTGELFF. The DNA of the CDR3 is TGTGCCAGTAGTCCCGGGACAGGACAGGCGAACACCGGGGAGCTGTTTTTT.

The J gene is TRBJ1-5, the V gene TRBV2; no clear D. V was clipped by 2 bases and J by 0 bases, with 2 bases between them. From germline, CDR1 is SNHLY and CDR2 FYNNEI. This CDR3 comprises 13 residues. CDR3 nucleotide sequence: TGTGCCAGCAGTGAACTTAGCAATCAGCCCCAGCATTTT. It codes for CASSELSNQPQHF.

The chain uses TRBV27 and TRBJ1-6; D unresolved. Trimming pared 3 bases from V and 10 bases from J, leaving 10 bases between. Germline V gene data show CDR1 as MNHEY and CDR2 as SMNVEV (reference sequence). The CDR3 runs 13 residues. The CDR3 nucleotides are TGTGCCAGCAGTTTCGCCGGGAGCTCACCCCTCCACTTT. It codes for CASSFAGSSPLHF.

V is TRBV29-1 and J is TRBJ2-1, with 11 bases lining up with TRBD2. The CDR3 spans 14 residues. Germline CDR1 reads SQVTM; CDR2 reads ANQGSEA. The V gene end was trimmed by 4 bases and the J gene end by 5 bases; junction bases not matched to a gene: 4. CDR3 sequence (DNA): TGCAGCGTTGTTAGCGGGAGGGGCCACAATGAGCAGTTCTTC. It encodes CSVVSGRGHNEQFF.

Comments on this clone: The same CDR3 also results from other DNA sequences found in this sample. The J gene is TRBJ1-1, the V gene TRBV5-1; tentative D call: TRBD1 (6 bases). The germline V gene encodes CDR1 SGHRS and CDR2 YFSETQ. Trimming removed 0 bases at V and 2 bases at J, with 8 bases between. The CDR3 is 14 residues long. DNA for the CDR3: TGCGCCAGCAGCTTGGGGACAGAAAACACTGAAGCTTTCTTT. Encoded protein: CASSLGTENTEAFF. The whole variable domain, filled in from reference TRBV5-1 and TRBJ1-1, reads KAGVTQTPRYLIKTRGQQVTLSCSPISGHRSVSWYQQTPGQGLQFLFEYFSETQRNKGNFPGRFSGRQFSNSRSEMNVSTLELGDSALYLCASSLGTENTEAFFGQGTRLTVV.

The genes are TRBV7-9 and TRBJ2-4; tentative D call: TRBD2 (6 bases). Germline V CDR1 and CDR2: SEHNR, FQNEAQ (reference sequence). V gave up 5 bases and J gave up 2 bases, with 19 bases separating them. The CDR3 sequence is 17 residues long. The CDR3 DNA follows: TGTGCCAGCAGCATCCTCCGGGCGGGGCGCTCCAAAAACATTCAGTACTTC. Amino acids: CASSILRAGRSKNIQYF.

The chain joins TRBV4-3 to TRBJ2-2; a possible D gene is TRBD1 (6 bases). CDR1 is LGHNA and CDR2 is YSLEER in the germline V gene. The CDR3 covers 15 residues. The V and J ends lost 1 base and 7 bases respectively, with 13 bases between them. In nucleotides, the CDR3 is TGCGCCAGCAGCCAAGCGAAACAGGGTGGCGGGGAGCTGTTTTTT. Encoded protein: CASSQAKQGGGELFF.

The chain uses TRBV4-1 and TRBJ1-1, with TRBD1 identical over 7 bases. Germline values: CDR1 MGHRA, CDR2 YSYEKL. The CDR3 is made up of 15 amino acids. Trimming took 5 bases from V and 0 from J; bases not matched to a gene: 6. This CDR3 is CASSTRTGLNTEAFF. The CDR3 DNA reads TGCGCCAGCAGCACCCGGACAGGACTGAACACTGAAGCTTTCTTT.

The CDR3 loop is CASSLVGSSYEQYF. The CDR3, as DNA: TGCGCCAGCAGCTTGGTAGGGAGTTCCTACGAGCAGTACTTC. The chain carries TRBV5-1 and TRBJ2-7; a possible D gene is TRBD2 (5 bases). The CDR3 covers 14 residues. Trimming shortened V by 0 bases and J by 1 base, and 8 bases separated the two germline ends. Germline V gene data show CDR1 as SGHRS and CDR2 as YFSETQ.

This clone was seen a handful of times. The chain employs TRBV15 and TRBJ2-5; weak D call: TRBD1 (5 bases). The CDR3 consists of 13 residues. Trimming took off 2 bases at V and 3 bases at J, with 7 bases between the two ends. Germline CDR1 LNHNV, CDR2 YYDKDF (reference sequence). This CDR3 reads CATSRRQKETQYF. DNA of the CDR3: TGTGCCACCAGCAGAAGACAGAAAGAGACCCAGTACTTC.

This clone occurred a few times. Here the CDR3 reads CSGGLAGGNEQFF. In DNA, the CDR3 is TGCAGCGGGGGACTAGCGGGAGGAAATGAGCAGTTCTTC. The V and J genes are TRBV29-1 and TRBJ2-1; 15 bases line up with TRBD2. With V trimmed by 7 bases and J by 7 bases, 2 bases remained unmatched. CDR3 size: 13 residues. Germline V gene lookup returns CDR1 SQVTM and CDR2 ANQGSEA.

The chain employs TRBV28 and TRBJ2-7, with 12 bases fitting TRBD1. The CDR3 length is 16 residues. In germline, CDR1 is MDHEN, CDR2 SYDVKM. J gave up 7 bases and V 6 bases, and 13 bases lay outside the gene matches. The CDR3 DNA is TGTGCCAGCAGGCTTTCTCCGGGACAGGGGGCGTGGGAGCAGTACTTC. It translates to CASRLSPGQGAWEQYF.